The 17 T cell receptor beta chains below come from one sample, sequenced in a study of T cells in Graves' hyperthyroidism and ophthalmopathy. Researchers took RNA transcripts and amplified the TCR beta CDR3 regions from them. The TCR CDR3 first-round RT-PCR relied on the HTBI primer set. One entry per CDR3 protein, called by TCRdb with MiXCR from the multiplex PCR reads. The sample yields over 500,000 distinct CDR3 sequences, around 15% seen once. The sequencing sample was made of blood. These receptors originate from a woman aged 25 to 45 with Graves' ophthalmopathy.

This clonotype was observed many times. V is TRBV30 and J is TRBJ2-1; tentative D call: TRBD1 (6 bases). CDR1 and CDR2 (germline): GTSNPN, SVGIG (reference sequence). The V end was cut by 1 base, the J end by 7 bases, with 14 bases between. CDR3 size: 14 residues. The CDR3 region has the DNA TGTGCCTGGAGTGGGAACCTCAGGGGAAATGAGCAGTTCTTC. Its protein is CAWSGNLRGNEQFF.

Ten or more counts support this clonotype. The V call is TRBV27, the J call TRBJ2-3; 10 bases fit TRBD2. Looked up from germline, CDR1 is MNHEY and CDR2 is SMNVEV (reference sequence). This CDR3 comprises 16 residues. Unmatched junction bases numbered 6, after V lost 6 bases and J lost 0 bases. The CDR3 DNA sequence: TGTGCCAGCAGGACTAGCGGGTCCACTAGCACAGATACGCAGTATTTT. This gives the protein CASRTSGSTSTDTQYF.

This clonotype was observed at least ten times. The rearrangement uses TRBV7-2 and TRBJ1-6; no reliable D call. CDR1 is SGHTA, CDR2 FQGNSA, per germline. The length of the CDR3 is 12 residues. V lost 7 bases and J lost 7, with 8 bases in between. The CDR3 protein is CASTLPNSPLHF. In nucleotides, the CDR3 is TGTGCCAGCACCCTTCCCAATTCACCCCTCCACTTT.

This clonotype was seen repeatedly, ten times or more. The V gene is TRBV7-8, the J gene TRBJ2-3, with D unclear. Germline V gives CDR1 SGHVS, CDR2 FQNEAQ. The CDR3 is 15 residues long. V lost 5 bases and J 5 bases, leaving 17 bases between the germline ends. CDR3 nucleotides: TGTGCCAGCAGCCCCCAAGGGCGGTTTGGAGATACGCAGTATTTT. This encodes CASSPQGRFGDTQYF.

The chain employs TRBV14 and TRBJ2-1; the match to TRBD2 covers 11 bases. The CDR3 is made up of 16 amino acids. Trimming at V came to 4 bases and at J to 7 bases, leaving 9 bases not matched to a gene. Germline-derived CDR1 and CDR2 are SGHDN and FVKESK. CDR3 protein: CASSPIAGGPKNEQFF. DNA of the CDR3: TGTGCCAGCAGCCCGATAGCGGGAGGGCCGAAAAATGAGCAGTTCTTC. Filled out from reference TRBV14 and TRBJ2-1, the complete variable domain reads EAGVTQFPSHSVIEKGQTVTLRCDPISGHDNLYWYRRVMGKEIKFLLHFVKESKQDESGMPNNRFLAERTGGTYSTLKVQPAELEDSGVYFCASSPIAGGPKNEQFFGPGTRLTVL.

CDR3 protein: CSATGTNSYEQYF. The CDR3 coding sequence is TGCAGTGCCACCGGGACAAACTCCTACGAGCAGTACTTC. The J gene is TRBJ2-7, the V gene TRBV20-1, with D possibly being TRBD1 (6 bases). Germline assignment: CDR1 DFQATT and CDR2 SNEGSKA (reference sequence). This CDR3 has 13 residues. Trimming took off 6 bases at V and 0 bases at J, with 12 bases between the two ends.

At least ten counts were recorded for this clonotype. V usage is TRBV7-2 and J usage is TRBJ2-1; the D is unclear. Trimming cost V 1 base and J 5 bases, with 24 bases left between them. The CDR3 totals 19 residues. Germline CDR1 SGHTA, CDR2 FQGNSA. The DNA of the CDR3 is TGTGCCAGCAGCTTAGTAGGCCCCCCCCGGGTGCGGATACACAATGAGCAGTTCTTC. This encodes CASSLVGPPRVRIHNEQFF.

This clonotype was seen repeatedly, ten times or more. This chain joins TRBV28 and TRBJ2-1; a possible D gene is TRBD2 (6 bases). Per the germline V gene, CDR1 is MDHEN and CDR2 is SYDVKM. The CDR3 is 17 amino acids. Trimming stripped 5 bases from V and 0 bases from J, with 17 bases between. The CDR3 loop is CASSPWEAASSYNEQFF. The CDR3 nucleotides are TGTGCCAGCAGTCCGTGGGAGGCCGCGAGCTCCTACAATGAGCAGTTCTTC. The full variable domain, its missing parts supplied by reference TRBV28 and TRBJ2-1, is DVKVTQSSRYLVKRTGEKVFLECVQDMDHENMFWYRQDPGLGLRLIYFSYDVKMKEKGDIPEGYSVSREKKERFSLILESASTNQTSMYLCASSPWEAASSYNEQFFGPGTRLTVL.

This clonotype came up a few times. The V gene is TRBV11-2, the J gene TRBJ2-2, with 8 bases aligning to TRBD2. The CDR3 is 15 amino acids. CDR1 SGHAT and CDR2 FQNNGV come from the germline V gene. V shed 6 bases and J 5 bases; nucleotides not matched to a gene: 8. The CDR3 reads CASRSLRGGTGELFF. The DNA of the CDR3 is TGTGCCAGCAGGTCACTCCGGGGGGGGACCGGGGAGCTGTTTTTT. Complete variable domain (other parts from reference TRBV11-2 and TRBJ2-2): EAGVAQSPRYKIIEKRQSVAFWCNPISGHATLYWYQQILGQGPKLLIQFQNNGVVDDSQLPKDRFSAERLKGVDSTLKIQPAKLEDSAVYLCASRSLRGGTGELFFGEGSRLTVL.

This clonotype came up many times. The V gene is TRBV20-1, the J gene TRBJ2-3; 7 bases line up with TRBD2. Germline V lookup: CDR1 DFQATT, CDR2 SNEGSKA (reference sequence). V dropped 0 bases and J dropped 7; count of bases not matched to a gene: 22. This CDR3 contains 19 residues. CDR3 in amino acids: CSARDRPPAGKIASYTQYF. DNA of the CDR3: TGCAGTGCTAGAGATAGGCCTCCAGCGGGAAAGATCGCGAGCTATACGCAGTATTTT.

This clonotype has ten or more counts. J is TRBJ2-1 and V is TRBV6-2 or TRBV6-3, with 11 bases matching TRBD2. The CDR3 is made up of 17 amino acids. The ends lost 7 bases at V and 4 bases at J; junction bases unmatched: 12. Germline lookup yields CDR1 MNHEY and CDR2 SVGEGT. CDR3 region: CASTTLRGTSGYNEQFF. As DNA, the CDR3 is TGTGCCAGCACTACACTCCGGGGGACTAGCGGTTACAATGAGCAGTTCTTC.

The genes are TRBV10-3 and TRBJ2-7; D is possibly TRBD2 (5 bases). The ends were cut back, 3 bases at V and 0 bases at J, with 15 bases in the middle. The CDR3 has 16 amino acids. The germline CDR1 and CDR2 sequences are ENHRY and SYGVKD. CDR3 loop: CAISDRRAAFSYEQYF. CDR3 sequence (DNA): TGTGCCATCAGTGACCGTCGAGCGGCCTTCTCCTACGAGCAGTACTTC.

The table lists this clonotype with a few counts. CDR3 sequence reads: CASSIPRDNEQFF. The CDR3 nucleotides are TGTGCCAGTAGCATACCCAGGGACAATGAGCAGTTCTTC. This chain uses TRBV19 with TRBJ2-1; D perhaps matches TRBD1 (5 bases). The germline V and J ends were trimmed by 6 bases and 5 bases, with 11 bases remaining between them. This CDR3 has 13 amino acids. Per germline, CDR1 LNHDA and CDR2 SQIVND (reference sequence).

This clonotype was detected a few times. The gene calls are TRBV30 and TRBJ1-1, with 7 bases matching TRBD1. CDR3 length equals 12 residues. CDR1 and CDR2 (germline): GTSNPN, SVGIG (reference sequence). The J segment lost 5 bases and the V segment lost 5 bases, leaving 5 bases of the junction unmatched. CDR3 DNA sequence: TGTGCCTGGGGAACAGGGGTAACTGAAGCTTTCTTT. Translating it yields CAWGTGVTEAFF.

The chain couples TRBV18 to TRBJ2-7; 7 bases are a match to TRBD1. Trimming removed 4 bases from V and 4 bases from J; junction bases left unmatched: 19. This CDR3 has 18 amino acids. Germline V gene data show CDR1 as KGHSH and CDR2 as LQKENI. In DNA, the CDR3 is TGTGCCAGCTCACTTCTAACACCGGGACAGCCGATCGGTTACGAGCAGTACTTC. Amino acid sequence: CASSLLTPGQPIGYEQYF. Together with reference TRBV18 and TRBJ2-7, the CDR3 gives the full variable domain: NAGVMQNPRHLVRRRGQEARLRCSPMKGHSHVYWYRQLPEEGLKFMVYLQKENIIDESGMPKERFSAEFPKEGPSILRIQQVVRGDSAAYFCASSLLTPGQPIGYEQYFGPGTRLTVT.

There are a few counts of this clonotype. The chain is built from TRBV3-1 and TRBJ1-3; D remains ambiguous. The V end was cut by 0 bases, the J end by 4 bases, with 4 bases between. CDR1 and CDR2 from the germline V gene are LGHDT and YNNKEL (reference sequence). The CDR3 has 13 residues. This CDR3 is CASSQETGNTIYF. CDR3 DNA: TGTGCCAGCAGCCAAGAAACGGGAAACACCATATATTTT. Full variable domain (remainder filled in from reference TRBV3-1 and TRBJ1-3): DTAVSQTPKYLVTQMGNDKSIKCEQNLGHDTMYWYKQDSKKFLKIMFSYNNKELIINETVPNRFSPKSPDKAHLNLHINSLELGDSAVYFCASSQETGNTIYFGEGSWLTVV.

This clonotype was observed at least ten times. The chain joins TRBV7-2 to TRBJ2-1; TRBD2 aligns across 12 bases. The junction had 7 bases not matched to a gene; V was cut back by 6 bases and J by 7 bases. The CDR3 length is 15 residues. Germline-derived CDR1 and CDR2 are SGHTA and FQGNSA. The CDR3 sequence: CASSLWTSGKNEQFF. CDR3 in DNA: TGTGCCAGCAGTCTGTGGACTAGCGGGAAGAATGAGCAGTTCTTC. Full variable domain (rest looked up from reference TRBV7-2 and TRBJ2-1): GAGVSQSPSNKVTEKGKDVELRCDPISGHTALYWYRQSLGQGLEFLIYFQGNSAPDKSGLPSDRFSAERTGGSVSTLTIQRTQQEDSAVYLCASSLWTSGKNEQFFGPGTRLTVL.